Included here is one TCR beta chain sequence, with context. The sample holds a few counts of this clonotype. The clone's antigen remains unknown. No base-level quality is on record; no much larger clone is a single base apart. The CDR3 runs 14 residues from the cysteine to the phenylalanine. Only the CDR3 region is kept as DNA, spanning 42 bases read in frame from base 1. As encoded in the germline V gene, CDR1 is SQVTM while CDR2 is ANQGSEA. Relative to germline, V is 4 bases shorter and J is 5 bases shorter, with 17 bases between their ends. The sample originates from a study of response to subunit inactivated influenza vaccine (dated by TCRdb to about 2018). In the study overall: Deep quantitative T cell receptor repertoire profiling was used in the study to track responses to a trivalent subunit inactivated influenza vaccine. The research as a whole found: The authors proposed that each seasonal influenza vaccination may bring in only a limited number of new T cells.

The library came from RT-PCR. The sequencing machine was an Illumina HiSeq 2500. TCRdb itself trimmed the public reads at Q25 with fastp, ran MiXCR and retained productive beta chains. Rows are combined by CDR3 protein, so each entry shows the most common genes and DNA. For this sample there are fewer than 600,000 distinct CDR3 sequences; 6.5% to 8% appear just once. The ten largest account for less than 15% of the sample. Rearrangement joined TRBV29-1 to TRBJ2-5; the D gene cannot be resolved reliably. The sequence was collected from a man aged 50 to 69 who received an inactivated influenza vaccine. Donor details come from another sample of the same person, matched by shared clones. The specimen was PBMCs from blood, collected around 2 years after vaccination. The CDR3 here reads CSVAGDQQSETQYF. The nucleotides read TGCAGCGTTGCCGGCGACCAGCAATCGGAGACCCAGTACTTC.